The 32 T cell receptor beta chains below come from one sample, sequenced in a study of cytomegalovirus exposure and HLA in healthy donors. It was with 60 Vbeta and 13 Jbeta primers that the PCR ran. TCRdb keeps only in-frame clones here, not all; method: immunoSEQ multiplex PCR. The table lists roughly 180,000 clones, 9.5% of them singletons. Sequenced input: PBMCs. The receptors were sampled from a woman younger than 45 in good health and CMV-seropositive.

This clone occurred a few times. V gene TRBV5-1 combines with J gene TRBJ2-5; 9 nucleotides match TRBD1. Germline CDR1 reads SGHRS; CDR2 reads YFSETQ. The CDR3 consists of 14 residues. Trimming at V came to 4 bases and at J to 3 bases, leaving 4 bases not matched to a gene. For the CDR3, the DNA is TGCGCCAGCAGCCCTCGGACAGGGGAAGAGACCCAGTACTTC. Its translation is CASSPRTGEETQYF.

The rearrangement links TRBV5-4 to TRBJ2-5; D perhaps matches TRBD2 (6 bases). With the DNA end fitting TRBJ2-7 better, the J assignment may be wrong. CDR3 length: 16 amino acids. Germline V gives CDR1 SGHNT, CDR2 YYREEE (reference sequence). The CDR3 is CASSSWGVWGVHEQYF. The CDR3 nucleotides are TGTGCCAGCAGCTCTTGGGGGGTGTGGGGGGTCCACGAGCAGTACTTC.

CDR3 region: CASSPSSGGTYEQYF. In DNA, the CDR3 is TGTGCCAGCAGCCCCTCTAGCGGGGGGACCTACGAGCAGTACTTC. The chain is built from TRBV7-8 and TRBJ2-7, with 11 bases matching TRBD2. Germline CDR1 is SGHVS and CDR2 is FQNEAQ. J lost 2 bases, V lost 5 bases, and 5 bases had no gene match. This CDR3 comprises 15 residues.

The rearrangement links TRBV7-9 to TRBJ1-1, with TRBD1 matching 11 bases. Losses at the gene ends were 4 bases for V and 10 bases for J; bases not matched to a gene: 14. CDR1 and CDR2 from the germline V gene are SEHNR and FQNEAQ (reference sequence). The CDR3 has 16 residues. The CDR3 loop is CASSSPGQGARDGAFF. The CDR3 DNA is TGTGCCAGCAGCTCGCCCGGACAGGGGGCGCGAGACGGAGCTTTCTTT.

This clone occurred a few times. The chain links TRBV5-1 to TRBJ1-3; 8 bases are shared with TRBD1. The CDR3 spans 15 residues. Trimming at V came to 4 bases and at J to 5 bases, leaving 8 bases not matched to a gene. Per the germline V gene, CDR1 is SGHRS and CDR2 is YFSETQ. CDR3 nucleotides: TGCGCCAGCAGCAATACAGGGGGATCACGAAACACCATATATTTT. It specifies CASSNTGGSRNTIYF.

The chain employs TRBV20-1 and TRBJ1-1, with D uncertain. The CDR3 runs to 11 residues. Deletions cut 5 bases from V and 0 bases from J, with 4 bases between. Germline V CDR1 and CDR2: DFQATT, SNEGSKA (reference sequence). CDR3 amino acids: CSALMNTEAFF. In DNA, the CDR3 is TGCAGTGCTTTAATGAACACTGAAGCTTTCTTT.

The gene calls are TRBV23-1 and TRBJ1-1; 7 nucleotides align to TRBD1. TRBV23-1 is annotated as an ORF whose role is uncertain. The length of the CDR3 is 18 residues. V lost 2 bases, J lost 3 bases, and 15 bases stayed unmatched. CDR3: CASSQIEGAGGFYTEAFF. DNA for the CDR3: TGCGCCAGCAGTCAAATAGAGGGGGCAGGTGGTTTTTACACTGAAGCTTTCTTT.

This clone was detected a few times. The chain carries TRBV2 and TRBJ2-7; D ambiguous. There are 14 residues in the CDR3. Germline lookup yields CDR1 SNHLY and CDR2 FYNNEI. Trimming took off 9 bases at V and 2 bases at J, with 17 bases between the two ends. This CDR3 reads CASTLGWSAYEQYF. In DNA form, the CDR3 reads TGTGCCAGTACCCTCGGTTGGTCCGCCTACGAGCAGTACTTC.

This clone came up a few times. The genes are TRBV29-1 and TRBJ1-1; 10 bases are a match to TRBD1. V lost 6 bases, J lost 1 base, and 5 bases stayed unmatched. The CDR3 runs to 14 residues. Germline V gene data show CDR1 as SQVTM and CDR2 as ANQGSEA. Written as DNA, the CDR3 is TGCAGCGTGGATAGGACAGGGGGGAACACTGAAGCTTTCTTT. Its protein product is CSVDRTGGNTEAFF.

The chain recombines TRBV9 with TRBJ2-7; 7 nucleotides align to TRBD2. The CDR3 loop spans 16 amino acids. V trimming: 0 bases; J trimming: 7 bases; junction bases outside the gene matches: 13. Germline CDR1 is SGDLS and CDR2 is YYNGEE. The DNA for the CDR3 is TGTGCCAGCAGCGTAGGAGCGGGACCCCAGTCTAGTGAGCAGTACTTC. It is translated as CASSVGAGPQSSEQYF.

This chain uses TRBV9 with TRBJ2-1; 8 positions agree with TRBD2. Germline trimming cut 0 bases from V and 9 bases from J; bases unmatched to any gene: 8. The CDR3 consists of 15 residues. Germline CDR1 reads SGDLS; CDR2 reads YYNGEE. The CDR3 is CASSVAAGVSFEQFF. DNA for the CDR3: TGTGCCAGCAGCGTAGCAGCGGGAGTATCTTTTGAGCAGTTCTTC.

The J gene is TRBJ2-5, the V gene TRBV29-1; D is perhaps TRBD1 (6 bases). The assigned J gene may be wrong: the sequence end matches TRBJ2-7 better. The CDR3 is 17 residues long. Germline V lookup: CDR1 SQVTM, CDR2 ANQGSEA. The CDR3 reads CSVEDFSPTGSSYEQYF. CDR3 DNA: TGCAGCGTTGAAGACTTCTCCCCCACAGGGAGCTCCTACGAGCAGTACTTC.

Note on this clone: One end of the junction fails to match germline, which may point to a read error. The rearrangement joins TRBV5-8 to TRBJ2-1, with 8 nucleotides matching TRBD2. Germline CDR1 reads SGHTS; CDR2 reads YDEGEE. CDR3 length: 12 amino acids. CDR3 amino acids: CASSLGGTRTIF. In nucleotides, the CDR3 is TGTGCCAGCAGCTTGGGAGGGACTAGGACCATCTTC.

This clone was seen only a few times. The DNA for the CDR3 is TGTGCCAGCTCACCACCGGCCAGGGGGCAAACAGATACGCAGTATTTT. It translates to CASSPPARGQTDTQYF. V is TRBV18 and J is TRBJ2-3; 8 nucleotides align to TRBD1. Germline CDR1 is KGHSH and CDR2 is LQKENI. The CDR3 extends over 16 amino acids. After removal of 0 bases from V and 3 bases from J, the junction contained 5 bases not matched to a gene.

The CDR3 DNA is TGCGCCAGCAGCCCCATCGGACTAGCCTACGAGCAGTACTTC. Amino acid sequence: CASSPIGLAYEQYF. This chain connects TRBV4-1 to TRBJ2-5, with 7 bases aligning to TRBD2. The end of the DNA is better explained by TRBJ2-7, so the J call may be wrong. Germline CDR1 reads MGHRA; CDR2 reads YSYEKL. The CDR3 consists of 14 residues.

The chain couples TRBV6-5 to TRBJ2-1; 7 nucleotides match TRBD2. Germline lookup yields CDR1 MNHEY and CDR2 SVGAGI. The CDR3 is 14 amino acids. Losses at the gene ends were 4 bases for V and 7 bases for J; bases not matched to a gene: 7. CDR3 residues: CASSWEGGPNEQFF. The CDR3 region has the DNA TGTGCCAGCAGTTGGGAGGGAGGGCCGAATGAGCAGTTCTTC.

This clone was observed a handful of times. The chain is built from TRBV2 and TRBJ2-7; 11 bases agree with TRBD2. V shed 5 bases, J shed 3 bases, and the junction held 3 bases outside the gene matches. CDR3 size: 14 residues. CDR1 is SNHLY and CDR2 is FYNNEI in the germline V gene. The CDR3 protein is CASSRLAGSYEQYF. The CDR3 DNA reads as TGTGCCAGCAGTCGACTAGCGGGAAGCTACGAGCAGTACTTC.

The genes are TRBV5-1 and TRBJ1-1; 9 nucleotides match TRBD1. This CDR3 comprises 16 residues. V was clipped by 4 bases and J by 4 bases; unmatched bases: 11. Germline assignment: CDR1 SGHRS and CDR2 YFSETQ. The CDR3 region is CASSPSPGTGFTEAFF. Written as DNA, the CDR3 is TGCGCCAGCAGCCCAAGTCCCGGGACAGGGTTCACTGAAGCTTTCTTT.

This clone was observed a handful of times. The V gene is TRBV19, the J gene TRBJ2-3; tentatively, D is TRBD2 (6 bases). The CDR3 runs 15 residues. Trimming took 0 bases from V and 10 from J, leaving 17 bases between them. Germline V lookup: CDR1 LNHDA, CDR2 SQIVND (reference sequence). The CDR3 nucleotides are TGTGCCAGTAGTATAGACAAGCGGCTAGCGAGGGCGCAGTATTTT. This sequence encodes CASSIDKRLARAQYF. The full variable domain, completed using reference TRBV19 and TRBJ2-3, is DGGITQSPKYLFRKEGQNVTLSCEQNLNHDAMYWYRQDPGQGLRLIYYSQIVNDFQKGDIAEGYSVSREKKESFPLTVTSAQKNPTAFYLCASSIDKRLARAQYFGPGTRLTVL.

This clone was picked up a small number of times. The CDR3 sequence: CASRHRAGTEAFF. The DNA of the CDR3 is TGTGCCAGCAGACACAGGGCAGGCACTGAAGCTTTCTTT. This rearrangement joins TRBV11-2 to TRBJ1-1; D is perhaps TRBD1 (6 bases). This CDR3 comprises 13 residues. Germline V gene sequence: CDR1 SGHAT, CDR2 FQNNGV. V lost 6 bases, J lost 4 bases, and 12 bases lay in between.

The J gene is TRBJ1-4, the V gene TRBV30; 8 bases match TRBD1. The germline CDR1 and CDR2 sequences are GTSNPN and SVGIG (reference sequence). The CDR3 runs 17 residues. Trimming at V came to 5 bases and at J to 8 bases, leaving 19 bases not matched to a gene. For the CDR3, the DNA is TGTGCCTGGGATCTCGGACAGGGATCGACGGTTGGGGAAAAACTGTTTTTT. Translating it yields CAWDLGQGSTVGEKLFF.

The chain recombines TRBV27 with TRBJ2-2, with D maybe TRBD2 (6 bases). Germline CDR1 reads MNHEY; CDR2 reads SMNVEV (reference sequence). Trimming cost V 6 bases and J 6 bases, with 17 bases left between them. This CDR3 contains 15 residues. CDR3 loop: CASRVGLAGPGELFF. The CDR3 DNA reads TGTGCCAGCAGAGTGGGACTCGCGGGCCCCGGGGAGCTGTTTTTT.

For the CDR3, the DNA is TGTGCCAGCTCACCTCAGGGATCTGGGGCCAACGTCCTGACTTTC. Protein product: CASSPQGSGANVLTF. V is TRBV18 and J is TRBJ2-6; D may be TRBD1 (5 bases). CDR3 size: 15 residues. V lost 3 bases and J 1 base, leaving 7 bases between the germline ends. In germline, CDR1 is KGHSH, CDR2 LQKENI. Full variable domain (rest looked up from reference TRBV18 and TRBJ2-6): NAGVMQNPRHLVRRRGQEARLRCSPMKGHSHVYWYRQLPEEGLKFMVYLQKENIIDESGMPKERFSAEFPKEGPSILRIQQVVRGDSAAYFCASSPQGSGANVLTFGAGSRLTVL.

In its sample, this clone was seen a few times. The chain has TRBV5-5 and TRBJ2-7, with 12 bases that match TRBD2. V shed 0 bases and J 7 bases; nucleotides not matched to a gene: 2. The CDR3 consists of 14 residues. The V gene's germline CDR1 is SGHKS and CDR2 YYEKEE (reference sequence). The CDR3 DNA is TGTGCCAGCAGCTTGGGGGGACTAGCGGGTGAGCAGTACTTC. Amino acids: CASSLGGLAGEQYF.

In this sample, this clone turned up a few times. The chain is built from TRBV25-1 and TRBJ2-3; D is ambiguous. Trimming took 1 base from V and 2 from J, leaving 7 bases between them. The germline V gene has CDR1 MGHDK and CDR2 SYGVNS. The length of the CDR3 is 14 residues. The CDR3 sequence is CASSEFQATDTQYF. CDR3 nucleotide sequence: TGTGCCAGCAGTGAATTTCAGGCCACAGATACGCAGTATTTT.

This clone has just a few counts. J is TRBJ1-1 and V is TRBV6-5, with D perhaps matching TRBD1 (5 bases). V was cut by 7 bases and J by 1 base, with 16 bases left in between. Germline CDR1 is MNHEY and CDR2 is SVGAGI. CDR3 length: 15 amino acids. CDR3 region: CASTSYRGGNTEAFF. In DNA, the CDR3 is TGTGCCAGCACTTCTTACCGGGGGGGGAACACTGAAGCTTTCTTT.

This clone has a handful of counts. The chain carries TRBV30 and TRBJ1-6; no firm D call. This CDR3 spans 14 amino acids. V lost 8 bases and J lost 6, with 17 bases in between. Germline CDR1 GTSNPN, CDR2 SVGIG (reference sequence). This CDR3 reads CALRTGYFNSPLHF. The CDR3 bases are TGTGCCCTTCGGACGGGATATTTTAATTCACCCCTCCACTTT.

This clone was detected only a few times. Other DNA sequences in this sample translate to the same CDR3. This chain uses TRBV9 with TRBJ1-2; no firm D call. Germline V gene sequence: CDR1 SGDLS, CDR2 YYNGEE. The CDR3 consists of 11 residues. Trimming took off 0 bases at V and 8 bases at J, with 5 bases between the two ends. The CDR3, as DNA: TGTGCCAGCAGCGTAGGGAGGGGCTACACCTTC. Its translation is CASSVGRGYTF.

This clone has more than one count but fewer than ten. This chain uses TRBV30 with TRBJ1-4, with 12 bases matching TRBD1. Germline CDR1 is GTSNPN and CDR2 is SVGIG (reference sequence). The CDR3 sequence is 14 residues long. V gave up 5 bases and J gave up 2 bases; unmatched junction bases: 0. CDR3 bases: TGTGCCTGGGGGACAGGGGGCACTAATGAAAAACTGTTTTTT. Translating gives CAWGTGGTNEKLFF.

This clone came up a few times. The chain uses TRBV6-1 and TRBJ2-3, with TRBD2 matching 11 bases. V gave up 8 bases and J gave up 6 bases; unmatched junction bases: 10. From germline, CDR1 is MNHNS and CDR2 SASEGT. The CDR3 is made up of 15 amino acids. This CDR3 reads CASQAGTSGWDTQYF. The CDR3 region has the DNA TGTGCCAGCCAAGCCGGGACTAGCGGTTGGGATACGCAGTATTTT.

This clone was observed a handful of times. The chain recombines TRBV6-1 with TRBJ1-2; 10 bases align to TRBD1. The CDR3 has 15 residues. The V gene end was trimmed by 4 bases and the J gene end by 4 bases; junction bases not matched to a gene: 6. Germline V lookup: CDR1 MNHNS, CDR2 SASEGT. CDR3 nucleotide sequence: TGTGCCAGCAGTGGAGGACAGGGGGATCTCTATGGCTACACCTTC. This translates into CASSGGQGDLYGYTF.

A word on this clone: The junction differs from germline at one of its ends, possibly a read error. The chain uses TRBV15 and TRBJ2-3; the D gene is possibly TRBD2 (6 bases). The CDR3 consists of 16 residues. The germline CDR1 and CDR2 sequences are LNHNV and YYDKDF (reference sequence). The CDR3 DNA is TGTGCCACCACCAGAGATATCGGGACTAGCACAGATACGCAGTATTTT. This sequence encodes CATTRDIGTSTDTQYF. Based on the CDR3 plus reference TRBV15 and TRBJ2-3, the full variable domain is DAMVIQNPRYQVTQFGKPVTLSCSQTLNHNVMYWYQQKSSQAPKLLFHYYDKDFNNEADTPDNFQSRRPNTSFCFLDIRSPGLGDTAMYLCATTRDIGTSTDTQYFGPGTRLTVL.